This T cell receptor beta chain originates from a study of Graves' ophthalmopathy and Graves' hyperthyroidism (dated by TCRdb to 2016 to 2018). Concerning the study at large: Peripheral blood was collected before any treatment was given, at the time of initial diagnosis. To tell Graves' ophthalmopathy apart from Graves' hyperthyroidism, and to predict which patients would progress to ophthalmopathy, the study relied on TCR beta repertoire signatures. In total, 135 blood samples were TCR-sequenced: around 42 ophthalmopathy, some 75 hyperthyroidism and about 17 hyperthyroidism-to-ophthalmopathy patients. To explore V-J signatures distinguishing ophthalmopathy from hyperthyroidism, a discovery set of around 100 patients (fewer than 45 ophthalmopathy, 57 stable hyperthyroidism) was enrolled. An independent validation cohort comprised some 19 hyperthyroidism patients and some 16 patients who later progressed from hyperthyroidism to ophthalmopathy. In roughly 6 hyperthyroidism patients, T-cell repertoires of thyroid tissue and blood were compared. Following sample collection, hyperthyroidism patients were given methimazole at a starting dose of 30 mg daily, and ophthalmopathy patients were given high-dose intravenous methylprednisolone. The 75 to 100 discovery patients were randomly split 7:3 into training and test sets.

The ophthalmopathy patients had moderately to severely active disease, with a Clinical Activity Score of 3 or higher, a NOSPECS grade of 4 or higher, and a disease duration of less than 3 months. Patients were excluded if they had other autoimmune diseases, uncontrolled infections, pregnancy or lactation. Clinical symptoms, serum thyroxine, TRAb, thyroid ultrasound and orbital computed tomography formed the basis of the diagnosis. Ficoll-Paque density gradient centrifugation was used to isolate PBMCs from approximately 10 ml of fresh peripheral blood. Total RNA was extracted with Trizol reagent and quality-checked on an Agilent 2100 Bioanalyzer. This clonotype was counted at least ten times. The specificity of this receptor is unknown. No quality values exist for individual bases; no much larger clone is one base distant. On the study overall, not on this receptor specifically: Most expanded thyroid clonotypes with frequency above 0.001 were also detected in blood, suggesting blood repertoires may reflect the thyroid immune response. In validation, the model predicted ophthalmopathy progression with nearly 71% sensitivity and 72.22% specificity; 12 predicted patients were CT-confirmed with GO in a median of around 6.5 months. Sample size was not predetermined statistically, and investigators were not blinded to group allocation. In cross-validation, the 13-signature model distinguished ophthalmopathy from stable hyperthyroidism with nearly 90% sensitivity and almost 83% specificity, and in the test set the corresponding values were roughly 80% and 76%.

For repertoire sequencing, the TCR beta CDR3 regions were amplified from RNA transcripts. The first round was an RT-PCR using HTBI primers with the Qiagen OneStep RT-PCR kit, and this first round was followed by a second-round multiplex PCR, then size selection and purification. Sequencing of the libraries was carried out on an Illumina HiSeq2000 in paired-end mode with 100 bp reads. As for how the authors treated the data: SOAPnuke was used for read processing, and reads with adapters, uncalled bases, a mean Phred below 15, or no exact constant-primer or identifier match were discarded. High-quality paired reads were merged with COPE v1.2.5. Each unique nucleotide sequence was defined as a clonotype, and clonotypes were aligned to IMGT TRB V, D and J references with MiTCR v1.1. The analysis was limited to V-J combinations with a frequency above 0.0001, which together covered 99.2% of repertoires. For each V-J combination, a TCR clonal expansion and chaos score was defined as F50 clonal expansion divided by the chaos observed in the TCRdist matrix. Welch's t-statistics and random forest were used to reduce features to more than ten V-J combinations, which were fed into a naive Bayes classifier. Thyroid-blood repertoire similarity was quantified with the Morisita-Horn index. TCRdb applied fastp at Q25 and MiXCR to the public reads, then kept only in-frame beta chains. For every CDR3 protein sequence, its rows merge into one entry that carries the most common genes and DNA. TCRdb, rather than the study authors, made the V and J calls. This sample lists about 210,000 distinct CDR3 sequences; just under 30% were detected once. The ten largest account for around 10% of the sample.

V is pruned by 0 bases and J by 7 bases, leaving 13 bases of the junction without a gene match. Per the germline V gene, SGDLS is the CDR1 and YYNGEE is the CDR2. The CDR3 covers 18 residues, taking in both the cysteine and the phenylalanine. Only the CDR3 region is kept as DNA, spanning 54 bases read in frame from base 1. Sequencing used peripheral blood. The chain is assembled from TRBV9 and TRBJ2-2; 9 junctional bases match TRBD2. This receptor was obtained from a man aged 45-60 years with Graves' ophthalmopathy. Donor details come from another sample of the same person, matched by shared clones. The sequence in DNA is TGTGCCAGCAGCGTAGCCCCTCCTAGCGGGAAGGTTGGCGGGGAGCTGTTTTTT. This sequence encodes CASSVAPPSGKVGGELFF.